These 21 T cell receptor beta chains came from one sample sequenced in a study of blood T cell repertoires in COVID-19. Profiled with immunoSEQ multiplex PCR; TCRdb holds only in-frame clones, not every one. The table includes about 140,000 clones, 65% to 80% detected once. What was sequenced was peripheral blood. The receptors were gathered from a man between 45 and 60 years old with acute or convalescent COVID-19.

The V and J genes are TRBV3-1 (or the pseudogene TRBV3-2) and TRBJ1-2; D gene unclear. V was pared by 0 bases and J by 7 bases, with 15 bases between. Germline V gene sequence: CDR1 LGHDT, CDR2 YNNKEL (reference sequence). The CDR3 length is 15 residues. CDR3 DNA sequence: TGTGCCAGCAGCCAAGATTTCTTGGGCTTGAGTGGCTACACCTTC. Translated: CASSQDFLGLSGYTF.

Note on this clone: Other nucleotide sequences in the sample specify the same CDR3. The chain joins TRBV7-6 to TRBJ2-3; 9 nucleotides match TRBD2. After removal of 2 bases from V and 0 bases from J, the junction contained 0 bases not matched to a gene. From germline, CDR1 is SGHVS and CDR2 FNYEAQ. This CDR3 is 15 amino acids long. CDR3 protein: CASSLSGGSTDTQYF. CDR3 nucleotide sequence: TGTGCCAGCAGCTTAAGCGGGGGGAGCACAGATACGCAGTATTTT.

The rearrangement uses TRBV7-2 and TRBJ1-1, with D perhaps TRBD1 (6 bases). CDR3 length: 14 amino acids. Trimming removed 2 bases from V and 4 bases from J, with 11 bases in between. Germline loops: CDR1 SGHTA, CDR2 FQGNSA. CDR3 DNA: TGTGCCAGCAGCTTACAACAGGGTAGCACTGAAGCTTTCTTT. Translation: CASSLQQGSTEAFF.

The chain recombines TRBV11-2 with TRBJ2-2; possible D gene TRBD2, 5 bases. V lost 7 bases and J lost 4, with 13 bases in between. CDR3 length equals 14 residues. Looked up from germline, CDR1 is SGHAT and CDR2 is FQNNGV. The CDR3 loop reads CASNPSGSTGELFF. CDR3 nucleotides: TGTGCCAGCAACCCGAGCGGAAGCACCGGGGAGCTGTTTTTT.

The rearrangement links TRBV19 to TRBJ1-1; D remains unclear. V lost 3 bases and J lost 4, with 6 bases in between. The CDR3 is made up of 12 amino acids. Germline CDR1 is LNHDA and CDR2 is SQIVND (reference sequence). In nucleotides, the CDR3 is TGTGCCAGTAGTATTAGTACCACTGAAGCTTTCTTT. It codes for CASSISTTEAFF.

The CDR3 sequence: CASSYLRADMNTEAFF. The CDR3 DNA sequence: TGTGCCAGCAGTTACCTACGCGCAGACATGAACACTGAAGCTTTCTTT. The chain recombines TRBV6-5 with TRBJ1-1, with D unresolved. The CDR3 has 16 residues. Trimming cost V 2 bases and J 0 bases, with 13 bases left between them. Germline values: CDR1 MNHEY, CDR2 SVGAGI.

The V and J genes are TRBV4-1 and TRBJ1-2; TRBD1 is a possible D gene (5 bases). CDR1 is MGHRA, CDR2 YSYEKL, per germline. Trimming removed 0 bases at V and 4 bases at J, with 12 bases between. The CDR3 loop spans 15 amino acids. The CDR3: CASSQEGGASYGYTF. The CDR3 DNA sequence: TGCGCCAGCAGCCAAGAGGGAGGGGCTAGCTATGGCTACACCTTC.

CDR3 sequence reads: CASTDRGGWWETQYF. The CDR3 bases are TGTGCCAGCACCGACAGGGGCGGGTGGTGGGAGACCCAGTACTTC. The V and J genes are TRBV2 and TRBJ2-5, with 8 bases that match TRBD1. V shed 7 bases and J 5 bases; nucleotides not matched to a gene: 12. CDR3 length: 15 amino acids. Germline V gives CDR1 SNHLY, CDR2 FYNNEI. The whole variable domain, filled in from reference TRBV2 and TRBJ2-5, reads EPEVTQTPSHQVTQMGQEVILRCVPISNHLYFYWYRQILGQKVEFLVSFYNNEISEKSEIFDDQFSVERPDGSNFTLKIRSTKLEDSAMYFCASTDRGGWWETQYFGPGTRLLVL.

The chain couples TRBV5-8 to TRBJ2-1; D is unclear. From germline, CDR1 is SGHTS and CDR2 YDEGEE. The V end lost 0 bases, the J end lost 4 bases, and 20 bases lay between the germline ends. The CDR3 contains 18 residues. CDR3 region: CASSLAERPVLIYNEQFF. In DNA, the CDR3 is TGTGCCAGCAGCTTGGCCGAGCGTCCAGTCCTTATATACAATGAGCAGTTCTTC. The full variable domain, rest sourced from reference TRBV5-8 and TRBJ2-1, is EAGVTQSPTHLIKTRGQQATLRCSPISGHTSVYWYQQALGLGLQFLLWYDEGEERNRGNFPPRFSGRQFPNYSSELNVNALELEDSALYLCASSLAERPVLIYNEQFFGPGTRLTVL.

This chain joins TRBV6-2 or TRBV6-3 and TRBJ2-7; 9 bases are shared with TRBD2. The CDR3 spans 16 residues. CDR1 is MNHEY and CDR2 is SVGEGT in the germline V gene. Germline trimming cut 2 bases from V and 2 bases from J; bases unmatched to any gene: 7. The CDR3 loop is CASSYALAGLTYEQYF. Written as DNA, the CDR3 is TGTGCCAGCAGTTACGCGCTAGCGGGGTTGACCTACGAGCAGTACTTC.

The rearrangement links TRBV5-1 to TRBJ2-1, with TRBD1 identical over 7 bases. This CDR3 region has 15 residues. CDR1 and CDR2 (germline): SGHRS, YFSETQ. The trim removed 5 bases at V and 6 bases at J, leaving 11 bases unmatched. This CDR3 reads CASRLTGTVLNEQFF. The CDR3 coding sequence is TGCGCCAGCAGGCTAACCGGGACAGTTCTCAATGAGCAGTTCTTC.

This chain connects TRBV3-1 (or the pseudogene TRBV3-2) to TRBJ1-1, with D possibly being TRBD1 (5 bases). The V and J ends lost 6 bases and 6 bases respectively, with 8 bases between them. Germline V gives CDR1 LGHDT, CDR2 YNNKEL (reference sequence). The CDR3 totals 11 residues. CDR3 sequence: CASRGRSEAFF. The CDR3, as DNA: TGTGCCAGCAGGGGGCGATCTGAAGCTTTCTTT.

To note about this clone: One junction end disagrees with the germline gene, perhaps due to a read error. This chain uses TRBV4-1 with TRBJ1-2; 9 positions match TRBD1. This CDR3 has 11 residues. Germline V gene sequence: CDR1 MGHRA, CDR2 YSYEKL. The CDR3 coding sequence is TGCGCCAGCAGCCAATCGGGACAGGGTGCCTTC. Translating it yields CASSQSGQGAF.

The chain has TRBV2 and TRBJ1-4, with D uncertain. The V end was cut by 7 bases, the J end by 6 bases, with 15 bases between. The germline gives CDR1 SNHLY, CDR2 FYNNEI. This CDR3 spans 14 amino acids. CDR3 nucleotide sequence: TGTGCCAGCAAAGAATGGCTGATTGATGAAAAACTGTTTTTT. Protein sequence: CASKEWLIDEKLFF.

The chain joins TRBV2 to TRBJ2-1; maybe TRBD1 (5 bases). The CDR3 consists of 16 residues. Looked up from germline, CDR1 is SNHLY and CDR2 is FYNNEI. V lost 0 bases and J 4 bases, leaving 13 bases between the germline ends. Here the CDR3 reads CASSEALQVLYNEQFF. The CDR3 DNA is TGTGCCAGCAGTGAAGCGTTACAGGTATTATACAATGAGCAGTTCTTC.

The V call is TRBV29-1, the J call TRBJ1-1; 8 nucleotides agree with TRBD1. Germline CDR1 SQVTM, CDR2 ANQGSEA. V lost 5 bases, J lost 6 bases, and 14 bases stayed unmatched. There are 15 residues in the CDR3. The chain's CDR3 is CSVTRPDRGFPEAFF. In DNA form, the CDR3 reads TGCAGCGTTACACGACCTGACAGGGGATTTCCTGAAGCTTTCTTT.

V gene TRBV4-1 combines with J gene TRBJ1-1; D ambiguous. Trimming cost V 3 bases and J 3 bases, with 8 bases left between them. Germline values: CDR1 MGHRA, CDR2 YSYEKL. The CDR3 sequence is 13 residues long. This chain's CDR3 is CASSQNSYTEAFF. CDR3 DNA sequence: TGCGCCAGCAGCCAGAACAGCTACACTGAAGCTTTCTTT.

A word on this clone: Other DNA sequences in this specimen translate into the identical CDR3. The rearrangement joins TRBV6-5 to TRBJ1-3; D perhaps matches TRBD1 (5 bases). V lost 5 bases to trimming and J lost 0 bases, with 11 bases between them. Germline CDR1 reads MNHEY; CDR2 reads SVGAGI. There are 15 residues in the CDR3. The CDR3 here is CASSRAGLSGNTIYF. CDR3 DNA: TGTGCCAGCAGTAGGGCGGGGCTCTCTGGAAACACCATATATTTT.

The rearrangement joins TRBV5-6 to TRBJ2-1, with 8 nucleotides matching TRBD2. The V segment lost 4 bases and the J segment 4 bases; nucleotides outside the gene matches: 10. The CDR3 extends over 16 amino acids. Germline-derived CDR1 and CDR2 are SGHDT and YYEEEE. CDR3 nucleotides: TGTGCCAGCAGCCCGGGGGGGACTAGGTCTTACAATGAGCAGTTCTTC. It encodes CASSPGGTRSYNEQFF.

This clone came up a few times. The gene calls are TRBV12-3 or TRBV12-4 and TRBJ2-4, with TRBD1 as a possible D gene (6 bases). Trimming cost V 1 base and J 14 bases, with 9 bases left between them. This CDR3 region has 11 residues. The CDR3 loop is CASSLGDTKYF. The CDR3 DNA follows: TGTGCCAGCAGTTTAGGGGACACAAAGTACTTC.

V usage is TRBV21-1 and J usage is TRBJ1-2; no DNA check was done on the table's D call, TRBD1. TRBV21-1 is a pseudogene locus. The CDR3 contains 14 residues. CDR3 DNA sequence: TGTGCCAGCAGCGAAATGTCGGACAGGGCAAGCTACACCTTC. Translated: CASSEMSDRASYTF.